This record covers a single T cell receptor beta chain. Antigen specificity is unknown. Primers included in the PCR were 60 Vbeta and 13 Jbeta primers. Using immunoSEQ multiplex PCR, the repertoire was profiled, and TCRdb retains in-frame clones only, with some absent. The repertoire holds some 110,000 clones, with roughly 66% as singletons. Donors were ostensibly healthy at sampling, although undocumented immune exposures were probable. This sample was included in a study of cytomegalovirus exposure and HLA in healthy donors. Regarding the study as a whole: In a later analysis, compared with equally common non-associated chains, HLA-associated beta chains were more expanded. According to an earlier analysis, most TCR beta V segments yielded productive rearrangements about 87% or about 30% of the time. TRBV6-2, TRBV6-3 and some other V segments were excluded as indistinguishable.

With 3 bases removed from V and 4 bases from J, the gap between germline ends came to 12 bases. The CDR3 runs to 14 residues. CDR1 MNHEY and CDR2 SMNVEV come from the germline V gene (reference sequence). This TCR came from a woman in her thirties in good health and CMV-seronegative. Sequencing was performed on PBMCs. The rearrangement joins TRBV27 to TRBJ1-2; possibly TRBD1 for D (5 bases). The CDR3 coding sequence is TGTGCCAGCAGTTTGGCTGCGGGGGTCTATGGCTACACCTTC. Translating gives CASSLAAGVYGYTF.